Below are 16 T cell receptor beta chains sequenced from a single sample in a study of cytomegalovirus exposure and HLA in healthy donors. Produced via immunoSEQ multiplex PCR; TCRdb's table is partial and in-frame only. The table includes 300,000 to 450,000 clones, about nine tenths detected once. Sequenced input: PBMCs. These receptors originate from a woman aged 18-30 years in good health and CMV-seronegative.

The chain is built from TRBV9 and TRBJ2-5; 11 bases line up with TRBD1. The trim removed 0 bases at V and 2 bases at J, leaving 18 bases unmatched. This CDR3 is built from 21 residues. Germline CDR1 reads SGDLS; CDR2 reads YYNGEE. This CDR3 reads CASSVAPGQGAFGGGQETQYF. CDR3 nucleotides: TGTGCCAGCAGCGTAGCCCCCGGACAGGGGGCTTTTGGGGGAGGACAAGAGACCCAGTACTTC. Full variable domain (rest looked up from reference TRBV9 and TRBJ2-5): DSGVTQTPKHLITATGQRVTLRCSPRSGDLSVYWYQQSLDQGLQFLIQYYNGEERAKGNILERFSAQQFPDLHSELNLSSLELGDSALYFCASSVAPGQGAFGGGQETQYFGPGTRLLVL.

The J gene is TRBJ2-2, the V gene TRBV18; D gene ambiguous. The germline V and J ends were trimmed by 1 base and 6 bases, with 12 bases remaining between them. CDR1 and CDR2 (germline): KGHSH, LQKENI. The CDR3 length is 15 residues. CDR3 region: CASSPLNPGSGELFF. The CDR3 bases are TGTGCCAGCTCACCACTTAACCCAGGTTCCGGGGAGCTGTTTTTT.

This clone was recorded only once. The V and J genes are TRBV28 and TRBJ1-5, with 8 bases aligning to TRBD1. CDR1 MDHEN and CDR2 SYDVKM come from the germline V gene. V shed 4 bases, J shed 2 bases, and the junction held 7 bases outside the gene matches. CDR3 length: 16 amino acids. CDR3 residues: CASSSPPGGGNQPQHF. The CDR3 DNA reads TGTGCCAGCAGTTCCCCCCCAGGGGGCGGCAATCAGCCCCAGCATTTT.

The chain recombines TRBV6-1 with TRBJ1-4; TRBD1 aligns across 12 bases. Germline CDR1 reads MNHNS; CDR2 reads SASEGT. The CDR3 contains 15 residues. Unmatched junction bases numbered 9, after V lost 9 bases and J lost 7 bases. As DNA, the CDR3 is TGTGCCAGTACAGGGAGGGACAGGGGGCGTGAAAAACTGTTTTTT. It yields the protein CASTGRDRGREKLFF.

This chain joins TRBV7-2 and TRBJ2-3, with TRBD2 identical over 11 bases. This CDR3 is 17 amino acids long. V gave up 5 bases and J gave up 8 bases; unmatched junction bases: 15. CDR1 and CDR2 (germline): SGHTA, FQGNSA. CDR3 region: CASSLLAGGSQQTTQYF. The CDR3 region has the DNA TGTGCCAGCAGCCTCTTAGCGGGAGGGTCGCAGCAAACTACGCAGTATTTT.

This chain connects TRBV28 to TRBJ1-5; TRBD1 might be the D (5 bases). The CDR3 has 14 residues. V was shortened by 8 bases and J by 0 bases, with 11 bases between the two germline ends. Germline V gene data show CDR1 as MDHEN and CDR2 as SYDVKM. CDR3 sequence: CASDRQISNQPQHF. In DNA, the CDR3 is TGTGCCAGCGATAGACAGATTAGCAATCAGCCCCAGCATTTT.

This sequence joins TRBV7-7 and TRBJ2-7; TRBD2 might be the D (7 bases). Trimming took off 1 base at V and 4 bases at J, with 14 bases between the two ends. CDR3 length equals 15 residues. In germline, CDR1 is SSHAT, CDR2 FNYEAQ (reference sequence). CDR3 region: CASSLGWGGEYEQYF. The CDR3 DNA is TGTGCCAGCAGCTTAGGGTGGGGGGGCGAATACGAGCAGTACTTC.

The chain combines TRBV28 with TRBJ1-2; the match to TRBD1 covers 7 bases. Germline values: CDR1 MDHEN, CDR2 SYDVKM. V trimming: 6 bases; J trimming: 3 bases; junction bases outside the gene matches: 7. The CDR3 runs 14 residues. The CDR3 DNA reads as TGTGCCAGCAGCACAGGGGCAGCTTACTATGGCTACACCTTC. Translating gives CASSTGAAYYGYTF.

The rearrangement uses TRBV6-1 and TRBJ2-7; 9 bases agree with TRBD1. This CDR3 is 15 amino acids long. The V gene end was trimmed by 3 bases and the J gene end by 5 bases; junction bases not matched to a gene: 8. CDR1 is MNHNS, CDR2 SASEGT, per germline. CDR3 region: CASSDPGQGWDEQYF. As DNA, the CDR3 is TGTGCCAGCAGTGACCCCGGACAGGGGTGGGACGAGCAGTACTTC.

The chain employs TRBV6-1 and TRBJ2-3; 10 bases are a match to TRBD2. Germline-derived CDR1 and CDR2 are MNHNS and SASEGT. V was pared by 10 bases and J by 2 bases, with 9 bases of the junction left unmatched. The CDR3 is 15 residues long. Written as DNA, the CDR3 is TGTGCCACCTCTAGCGGGGGCGACCACACAGATACGCAGTATTTT. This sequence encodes CATSSGGDHTDTQYF.

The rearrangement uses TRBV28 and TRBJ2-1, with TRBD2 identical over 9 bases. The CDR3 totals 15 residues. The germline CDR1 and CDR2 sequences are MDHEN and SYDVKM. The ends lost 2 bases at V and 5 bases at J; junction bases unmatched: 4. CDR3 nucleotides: TGTGCCAGCAGTTTACCTCCTAGCGGGGACAATGAGCAGTTCTTC. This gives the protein CASSLPPSGDNEQFF.

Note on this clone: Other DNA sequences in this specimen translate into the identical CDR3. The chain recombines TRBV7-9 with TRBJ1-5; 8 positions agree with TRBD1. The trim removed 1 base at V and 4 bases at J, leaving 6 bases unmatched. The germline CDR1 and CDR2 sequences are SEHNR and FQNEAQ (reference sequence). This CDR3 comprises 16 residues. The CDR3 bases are TGTGCCAGCAGCTTAGGGGGGACAGGCGGGAATCAGCCCCAGCATTTT. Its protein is CASSLGGTGGNQPQHF.

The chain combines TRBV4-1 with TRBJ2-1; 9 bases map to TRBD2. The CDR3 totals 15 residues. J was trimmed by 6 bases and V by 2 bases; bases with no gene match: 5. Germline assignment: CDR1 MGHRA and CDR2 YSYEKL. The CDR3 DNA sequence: TGCGCCAGCAGCCAAATAGCGGGGGTGGGCAATGAGCAGTTCTTC. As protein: CASSQIAGVGNEQFF.

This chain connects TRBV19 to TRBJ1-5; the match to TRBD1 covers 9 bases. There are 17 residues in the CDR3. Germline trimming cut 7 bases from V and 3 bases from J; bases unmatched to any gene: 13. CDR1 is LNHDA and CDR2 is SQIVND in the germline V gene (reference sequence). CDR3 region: CASKVATGTGYNQPQHF. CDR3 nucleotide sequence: TGTGCCAGTAAGGTAGCCACAGGGACAGGGTACAATCAGCCCCAGCATTTT.

CDR3: CASSAGTSGALTGELFF. The CDR3 nucleotides read TGTGCCAGCAGTGCGGGGACTAGCGGGGCGCTCACCGGGGAGCTGTTTTTT. The J gene is TRBJ2-2, the V gene TRBV7-6, with 13 bases lining up with TRBD2. From germline, CDR1 is SGHVS and CDR2 FNYEAQ. This CDR3 region has 17 residues. J was trimmed by 4 bases and V by 6 bases; bases with no gene match: 8.

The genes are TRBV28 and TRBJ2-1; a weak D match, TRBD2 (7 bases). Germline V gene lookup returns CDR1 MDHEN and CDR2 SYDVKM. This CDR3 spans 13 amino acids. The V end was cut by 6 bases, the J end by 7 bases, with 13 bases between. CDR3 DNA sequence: TGTGCCAGCAGATCACAGGGAGGGAATGAGCAGTTCTTC. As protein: CASRSQGGNEQFF.